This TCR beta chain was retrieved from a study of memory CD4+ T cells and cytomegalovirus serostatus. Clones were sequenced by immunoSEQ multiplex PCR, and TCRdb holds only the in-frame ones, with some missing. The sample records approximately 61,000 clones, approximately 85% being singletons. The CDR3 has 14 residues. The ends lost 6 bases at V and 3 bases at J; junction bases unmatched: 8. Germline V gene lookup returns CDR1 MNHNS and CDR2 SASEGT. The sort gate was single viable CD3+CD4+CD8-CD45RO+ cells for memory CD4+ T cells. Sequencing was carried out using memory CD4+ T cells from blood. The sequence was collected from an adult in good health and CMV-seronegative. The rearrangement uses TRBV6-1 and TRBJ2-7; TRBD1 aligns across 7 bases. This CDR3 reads CASSGDREFYEQYF. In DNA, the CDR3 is TGTGCCAGCAGCGGTGACAGGGAGTTCTACGAGCAGTACTTC.